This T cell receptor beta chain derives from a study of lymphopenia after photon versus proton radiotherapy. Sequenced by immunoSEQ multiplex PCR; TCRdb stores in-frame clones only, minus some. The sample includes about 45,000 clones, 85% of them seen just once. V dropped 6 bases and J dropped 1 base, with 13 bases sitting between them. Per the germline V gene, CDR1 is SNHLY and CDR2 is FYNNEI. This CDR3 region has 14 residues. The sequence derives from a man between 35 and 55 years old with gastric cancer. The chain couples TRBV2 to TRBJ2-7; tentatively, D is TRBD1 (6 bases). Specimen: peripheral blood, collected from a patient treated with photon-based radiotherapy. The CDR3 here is CASSRDRKSYEQYF. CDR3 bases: TGTGCCAGCAGCCGAGACAGGAAGTCCTACGAGCAGTACTTC.